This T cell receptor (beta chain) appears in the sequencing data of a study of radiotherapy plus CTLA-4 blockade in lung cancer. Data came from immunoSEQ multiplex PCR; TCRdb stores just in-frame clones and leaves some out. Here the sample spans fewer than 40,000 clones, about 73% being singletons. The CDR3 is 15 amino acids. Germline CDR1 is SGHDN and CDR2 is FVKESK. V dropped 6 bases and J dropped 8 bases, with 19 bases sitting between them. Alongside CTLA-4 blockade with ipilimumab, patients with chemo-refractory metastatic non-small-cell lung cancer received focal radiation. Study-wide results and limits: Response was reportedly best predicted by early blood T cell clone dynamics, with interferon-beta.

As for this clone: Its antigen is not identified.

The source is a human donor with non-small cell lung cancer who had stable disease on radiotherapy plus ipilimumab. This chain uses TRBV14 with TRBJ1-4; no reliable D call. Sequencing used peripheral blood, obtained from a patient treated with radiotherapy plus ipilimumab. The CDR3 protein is CASRKGHPAQEKLFF. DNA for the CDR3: TGTGCCAGCAGAAAGGGTCACCCCGCCCAAGAAAAACTGTTTTTT.